This TCR beta chain was recorded in a study of shared clonotypes between healthy human individuals. Study-wide findings and caveats: Around 5% of naive CD4 clonotypes were common to a few donors.

Sorted-subset replicate PCRs used around 220 ng DNA, around 27,000 T cell genomes. Sequenced by immunoSEQ multiplex PCR; TCRdb stores in-frame clones only, minus some. The data show about 1 million clones, under 80% seen once. Germline lookup yields CDR1 SGHAT and CDR2 FQNNGV. The CDR3 is made up of 14 amino acids. Trimming stripped 1 base from V and 8 bases from J, with 11 bases between. Nashville, Tennessee was home to all donors, who were Caucasian adults. For this clone: What it recognizes is unknown.

This TCR came from a young man in good health. The chain recombines TRBV11-2 with TRBJ1-4; D is unresolved. Sequencing used memory CD4+ T cells sorted from blood. Described subset: CD45RA-negative fraction. CDR3 coding DNA: TGTGCCAGCAGCTTAGCGGGCCCACGAGAAAAACTGTTTTTT. Its protein is CASSLAGPREKLFF.